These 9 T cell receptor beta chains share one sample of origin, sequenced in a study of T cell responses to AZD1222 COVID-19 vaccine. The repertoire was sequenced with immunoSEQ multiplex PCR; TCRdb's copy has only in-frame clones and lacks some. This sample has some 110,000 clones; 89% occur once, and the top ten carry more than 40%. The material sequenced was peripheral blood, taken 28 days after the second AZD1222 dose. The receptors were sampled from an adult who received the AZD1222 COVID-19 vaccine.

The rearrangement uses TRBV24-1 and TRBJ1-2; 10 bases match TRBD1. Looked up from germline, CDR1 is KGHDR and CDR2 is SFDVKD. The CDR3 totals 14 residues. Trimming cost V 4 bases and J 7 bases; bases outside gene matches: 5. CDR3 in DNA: TGTGCCACCAGTGAGACAGGGGGCGCCGGTGGCTACACCTTC. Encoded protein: CATSETGGAGGYTF.

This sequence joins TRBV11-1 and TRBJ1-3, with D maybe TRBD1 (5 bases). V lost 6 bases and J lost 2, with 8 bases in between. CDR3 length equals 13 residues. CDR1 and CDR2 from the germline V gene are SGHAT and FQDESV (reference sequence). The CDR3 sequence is CASRDIPGNTIYF. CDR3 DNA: TGTGCCAGCAGGGACATTCCTGGAAACACCATATATTTT.

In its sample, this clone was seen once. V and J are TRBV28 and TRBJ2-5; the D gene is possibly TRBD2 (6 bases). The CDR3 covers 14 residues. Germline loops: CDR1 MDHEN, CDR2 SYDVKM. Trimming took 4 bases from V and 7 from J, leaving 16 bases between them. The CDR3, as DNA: TGTGCCAGCAGTTCAGTCCCGCAGGGAGGGACCCAGTACTTC. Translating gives CASSSVPQGGTQYF.

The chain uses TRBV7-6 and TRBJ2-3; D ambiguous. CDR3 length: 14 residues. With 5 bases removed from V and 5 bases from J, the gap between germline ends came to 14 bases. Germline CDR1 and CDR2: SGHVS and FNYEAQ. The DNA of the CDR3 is TGTGCCAGCAGCCAAAGGAACTACCAAGATACGCAGTATTTT. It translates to CASSQRNYQDTQYF. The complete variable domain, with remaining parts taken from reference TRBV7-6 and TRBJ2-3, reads GAGVSQSPRYKVTKRGQDVALRCDPISGHVSLYWYRQALGQGPEFLTYFNYEAQQDKSGLPNDRFSAERPEGSISTLTIQRTEQRDSAMYRCASSQRNYQDTQYFGPGTRLTVL.

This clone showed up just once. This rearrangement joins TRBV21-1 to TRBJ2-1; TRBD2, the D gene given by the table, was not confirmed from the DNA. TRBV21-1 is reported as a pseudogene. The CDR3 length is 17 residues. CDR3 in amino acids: CASSKGATSGRNNEQFF. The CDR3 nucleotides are TGTGCCAGCAGCAAAGGAGCCACTAGCGGGAGAAACAATGAGCAGTTCTTC.

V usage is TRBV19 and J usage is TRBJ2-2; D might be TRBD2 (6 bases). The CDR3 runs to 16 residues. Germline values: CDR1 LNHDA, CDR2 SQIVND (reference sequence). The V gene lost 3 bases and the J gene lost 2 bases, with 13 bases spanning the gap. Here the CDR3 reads CASSIWILANTGELFF. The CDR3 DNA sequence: TGTGCCAGTAGTATTTGGATACTAGCCAACACCGGGGAGCTGTTTTTT.

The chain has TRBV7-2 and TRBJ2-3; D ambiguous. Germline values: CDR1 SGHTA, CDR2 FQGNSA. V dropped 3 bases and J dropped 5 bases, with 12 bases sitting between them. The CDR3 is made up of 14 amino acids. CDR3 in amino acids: CASSFLRVGDTQYF. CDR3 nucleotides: TGTGCCAGCAGCTTCCTTAGGGTAGGAGATACGCAGTATTTT.

In DNA form, the CDR3 reads TGCGCCAGCAGCACGGGGAGGTACGAGCAGTACTTC. Its translation is CASSTGRYEQYF. The chain couples TRBV5-1 to TRBJ2-7, with a tentative D call TRBD2 (6 bases). V was cut by 4 bases and J by 4 bases, with 9 bases left in between. The CDR3 spans 12 residues. In germline, CDR1 is SGHRS, CDR2 YFSETQ. The full variable domain, with the rest looked up from reference TRBV5-1 and TRBJ2-7, is KAGVTQTPRYLIKTRGQQVTLSCSPISGHRSVSWYQQTPGQGLQFLFEYFSETQRNKGNFPGRFSGRQFSNSRSEMNVSTLELGDSALYLCASSTGRYEQYFGPGTRLTVT.

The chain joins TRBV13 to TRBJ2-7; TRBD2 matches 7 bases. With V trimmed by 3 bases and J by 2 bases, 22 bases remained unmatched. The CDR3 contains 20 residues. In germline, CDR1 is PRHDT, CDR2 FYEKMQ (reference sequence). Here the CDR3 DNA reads TGTGCCAGCAGCTTGTCCGGGACCGATGCTAGGGCGGGGGTCCCCTACGAGCAGTACTTC. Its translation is CASSLSGTDARAGVPYEQYF.